This T cell receptor (beta chain) was recovered during a study of blood T cell repertoires in COVID-19. Clones were read by immunoSEQ multiplex PCR, and TCRdb kept only the in-frame ones, dropping some. This repertoire shows about 120,000 clones, approximately 85% found once; its top ten account for roughly a tenth. The V gene lost 5 bases and the J gene lost 6 bases, with 13 bases spanning the gap. Germline CDR1 is SGHAT and CDR2 is FQNNGV. This CDR3 spans 13 amino acids. The specimen was peripheral blood. This rearrangement joins TRBV11-2 to TRBJ1-1; possibly TRBD1 for D (5 bases). The sequence was collected from a man aged 80 or over with acute or convalescent COVID-19. CDR3 coding DNA: TGTGCCAGCAGCCCCCGAACGGGGGCTGAAGCTTTCTTT. Its translation: CASSPRTGAEAFF.